This T cell receptor beta chain derives from a study of blood T cell repertoires in COVID-19. Study background: In each case, the material was cDNA or gDNA derived from T cells, B-cell-depleted T cells, or PBMCs.

The protocol was immunoSEQ multiplex PCR, while the TCRdb copy is restricted to in-frame clones and leaves out a portion. The sample consists of approximately 200,000 clones, roughly 80% of them appearing once. The CDR3 is 12 residues long. V was pared by 8 bases and J by 2 bases, with 9 bases between. Germline V gene sequence: CDR1 MDHEN, CDR2 SYDVKM. The sample consisted of peripheral blood. This chain links TRBV28 with TRBJ2-5, with TRBD1 as a possible D gene (6 bases). The sequence came from a woman aged 30 to 39 with acute or convalescent COVID-19. In nucleotides, the CDR3 is TGTGCCAGCGGACAGAGTCAAGAGACCCAGTACTTC. Its protein product is CASGQSQETQYF. The whole variable domain, filled in from reference TRBV28 and TRBJ2-5, reads DVKVTQSSRYLVKRTGEKVFLECVQDMDHENMFWYRQDPGLGLRLIYFSYDVKMKEKGDIPEGYSVSREKKERFSLILESASTNQTSMYLCASGQSQETQYFGPGTRLLVL.